The clone carrying this TCR beta chain was detected only a few times. What it binds is not known. No infections or other immune events were documented during collection. These data originate in a study of identifying expanded T cells in peripheral blood. The method was immunoSEQ multiplex PCR; TCRdb's version includes in-frame clones alone and lacks a portion of them. In the table there are roughly 100,000 clones, roughly 90% of which are singletons. This CDR3 contains 15 residues. Germline trimming cut 3 bases from V and 4 bases from J; bases unmatched to any gene: 7. CDR1 is SGHTA and CDR2 is FQGNSA in the germline V gene. Study results and limitations: Variance in clone template counts between approximately 2-week samples significantly increased with total template count across all healthy donors.

What was sequenced was blood. The genes are TRBV7-2 and TRBJ2-3; 7 bases fit TRBD2. The sequence derives from a person aged 18 to 75 in good health. The CDR3: CASSFLTSIADTQYF. The CDR3, as DNA: TGTGCCAGCAGCTTCCTGACTAGCATTGCAGATACGCAGTATTTT.